A selection of T cell receptor beta chains follows, all from one sample in a study of blood T cell repertoires in COVID-19. Data came from immunoSEQ multiplex PCR; TCRdb stores just in-frame clones and leaves some out. The sample contains some 500,000 clones, approximately 88% of which appear only once. The sample consisted of PBMCs or T cells enriched from blood (not recorded which). The receptors derive from a woman in her thirties or forties who had recovered from COVID-19. Both conserved end residues are part of each CDR3. Fields, in order: D gene, J gene, clone size, V gene, CDR3 protein. The D gene is left open where the match is weak. Only part of the rows carry a size: once, few, many, or a class if the clone is expanded.

NA | TRBJ1-1 | NA | TRBV6-1 | CASSEVFESNTEAFF
NA | TRBJ1-2 | once | TRBV6-6 | CASSNGEYGYTF
TRBD1 | TRBJ1-2 | NA | TRBV28 | CASRTYRGQENYGYTF
NA | TRBJ1-1 | NA | TRBV30 | CASRWGAEAFF
NA | TRBJ1-1 | NA | TRBV11-2 | CASSLDKWAMNTEAFF
NA | TRBJ2-5 | NA | TRBV3-1/TRBV3-2 | CASSSRKTQYF
TRBD2 | TRBJ2-5 | NA | TRBV28 | CASSVGTSGYPRETQYF
TRBD2 | TRBJ2-1 | NA | TRBV10-3 | CAIRGLAGAVGEQFF
TRBD2 | TRBJ2-2 | NA | TRBV10-3 | CAITRGRNSGTGELFF
NA | TRBJ1-2 | NA | TRBV11-3 | CASTERGGYGYTF
TRBD2 | TRBJ2-3 | NA | TRBV18 | CASSPGLAADTQYF
NA | TRBJ1-6 | few | TRBV11-2 | CASSLIRGGLNSPLHF
NA | TRBJ2-3 | NA | TRBV27 | CASSILRTSTDTQYF
NA | TRBJ2-1 | NA | TRBV29-1 | CSVEKSPRESRNEQFF
TRBD2 | TRBJ2-7 | NA | TRBV12-5 | CASGLAGGGYEQYF
NA | TRBJ1-2 | once | TRBV9 | CASSVSPTQGYGYTF
NA | TRBJ1-1 | NA | TRBV6-5 | CASRVGVDTEAFF
NA | TRBJ1-1 | NA | TRBV7-2 | CASSLGGGRRLNTEAFF
TRBD1 | TRBJ1-1 | NA | TRBV10-2 | CASSDMGQGGTEAFF
NA | TRBJ1-5 | once | TRBV19 | CASSIDRTGFGQPQHF
TRBD2 | TRBJ2-1 | NA | TRBV19 | CASSATSGRYNEQFF
TRBD1 | TRBJ1-5 | NA | TRBV2 | CASSAGGWDQPQHF
NA | TRBJ2-7 | NA | TRBV7-9 | CASSLAIALSYEQYF
TRBD2 | TRBJ2-1 | NA | TRBV19 | CASRPPPGLAGEDEQFF
NA | TRBJ1-2 | NA | TRBV5-1 | CASSPTGGLANYGYTF
NA | TRBJ1-5 | NA | TRBV19 | CASSPRQASSGKPQHF
NA | TRBJ2-1 | NA | TRBV4-2 | CASSQSVLDSYNEQFF
TRBD1 | TRBJ2-6 | NA | TRBV29-1 | CSVGPGQGAGANVLTF
NA | TRBJ1-6 | NA | TRBV19 | CASSIDGTTDSPLHF